What follows are 26 T cell receptor beta chains derived from one specimen sequenced in a study of Graves' ophthalmopathy and Graves' hyperthyroidism. Scientists amplified the TCR beta CDR3 regions from RNA transcripts. Amplification began with first-round RT-PCR using HTBI primers, then second-round multiplex PCR was performed. TCRdb redid the calling of the multiplex PCR reads with MiXCR, one entry per CDR3 protein. This table holds about 380,000 distinct CDR3 sequences, 15% found once. Sequencing was performed on peripheral blood. Receptors were obtained from a woman aged 18-29 years with stable Graves' hyperthyroidism.

This clonotype turned up a few times. The chain uses TRBV11-1 and TRBJ1-3; D is undetermined. CDR1 is SGHAT, CDR2 FQDESV, per germline (reference sequence). This CDR3 region has 16 residues. V was shortened by 1 base and J by 4 bases, with 14 bases between the two germline ends. The CDR3 reads CASSLVQGRTGNTIYF. DNA of the CDR3: TGTGCCAGCAGCTTAGTCCAAGGACGAACCGGAAACACCATATATTTT.

This clonotype came up many times. This chain links TRBV2 with TRBJ1-1; the match to TRBD1 covers 8 bases. The germline CDR1 and CDR2 sequences are SNHLY and FYNNEI. This CDR3 contains 13 residues. Losses at the gene ends were 4 bases for V and 12 bases for J; bases not matched to a gene: 10. The CDR3 region is CASSASWTGWTFF. The CDR3 DNA sequence: TGTGCCAGCAGTGCCTCTTGGACAGGGTGGACTTTCTTT.

A note on this clonotype: One base away lies a much larger clone, so this may be a sequencing read error. The rearrangement uses TRBV2 and TRBJ1-5; a possible D gene is TRBD1 (5 bases). The V end lost 10 bases, the J end lost 5 bases, and 21 bases lay between the germline ends. CDR3 length equals 15 residues. The germline V gene has CDR1 SNHLY and CDR2 FYNNEI. The CDR3 protein is CAIRDYTVGDQPQHF. DNA of the CDR3: TGTGCCATCAGGGATTACACAGTGGGGGATCAGCCCCAGCATTTT.

The sample holds many counts of this clonotype. The gene calls are TRBV11-3 and TRBJ1-1; no clear D. Trimming removed 3 bases at V and 8 bases at J, with 13 bases between. Germline V gene sequence: CDR1 SGHNT, CDR2 YENEEA. This CDR3 contains 13 residues. The CDR3 region has the DNA TGTGCCAGCAGCTTCAACAGATTGGGGGAAGCTTTCTTT. This gives the protein CASSFNRLGEAFF.

There are many counts of this clonotype. The CDR3 DNA follows: TGTGCCAGCAGTTTAGGGGTTAGCGGGGTTACAGGTACCTACGAGCAGTACTTC. It codes for CASSLGVSGVTGTYEQYF. The chain employs TRBV12-3 or TRBV12-4 and TRBJ2-7, with 8 nucleotides matching TRBD2. The V segment lost 1 base and the J segment 2 bases; nucleotides outside the gene matches: 13. This CDR3 spans 18 amino acids.

This clonotype appeared a single time. The chain joins TRBV12-3 or TRBV12-4 to TRBJ1-1, with no clear D. This CDR3 has 13 amino acids. V was trimmed by 3 bases and J by 2 bases, leaving 7 bases between them. This CDR3 reads CASSFKTNTEAFF. In nucleotides, the CDR3 is TGTGCCAGCAGTTTTAAGACAAACACTGAAGCTTTCTTT.

This clonotype was seen a handful of times. V usage is TRBV6-1 and J usage is TRBJ2-5; TRBD2 matches at 8 bases. Trimming removed 5 bases from V and 1 base from J; junction bases left unmatched: 6. The CDR3 is 15 residues long. Germline lookup yields CDR1 MNHNS and CDR2 SASEGT. CDR3 sequence reads: CASSPIAGLQETQYF. CDR3 coding DNA: TGTGCCAGCAGTCCTATAGCGGGGCTCCAAGAGACCCAGTACTTC.

This clonotype was seen a handful of times. This chain joins TRBV19 and TRBJ1-4; D is undetermined. Germline V gene data show CDR1 as LNHDA and CDR2 as SQIVND (reference sequence). The CDR3 sequence is 16 residues long. Trimming removed 2 bases from V and 6 bases from J, with 16 bases in between. The CDR3 region has the DNA TGTGCCAGTAGTATAAGGATGGCAGCCCTTTATGAAAAACTGTTTTTT. Protein product: CASSIRMAALYEKLFF.

This chain connects TRBV10-3 to TRBJ1-5, with D possibly matching TRBD1 (5 bases). Trimming cost V 3 bases and J 9 bases, with 15 bases left between them. Per germline, CDR1 ENHRY and CDR2 SYGVKD. The CDR3 contains 14 residues. The CDR3 is CAISDGVRDLPQHF. CDR3 coding DNA: TGTGCCATCAGTGATGGTGTTAGGGACCTGCCCCAGCATTTT.

About this clonotype: A much bigger clone sits one base away, suggesting this may be a read error. The chain carries TRBV6-1 and TRBJ2-7; the match to TRBD1 covers 9 bases. Looked up from germline, CDR1 is MNHNS and CDR2 is SASEGT. V lost 10 bases and J lost 5; bases outside the gene matches: 12. The CDR3 is made up of 14 amino acids. DNA for the CDR3: TGTGCCATCAGGCCCGGGACAGGGACCCACGAGCAGTACTTC. Its protein product is CAIRPGTGTHEQYF.

This clonotype appeared many times. This chain connects TRBV7-3 to TRBJ2-7; unclear D gene. CDR3 length equals 14 residues. Germline CDR1 is SGHTA and CDR2 is FQGTGA. V was trimmed by 5 bases and J by 2 bases, leaving 13 bases between them. CDR3 amino acids: CASSPDDKPYEQYF. The CDR3 nucleotides are TGTGCCAGCAGCCCGGATGACAAGCCCTACGAGCAGTACTTC.

This clonotype appeared a few times. The conserved closing phenylalanine or tryptophan is absent in this CDR3, likely reflecting a read error. The genes are TRBV14 and TRBJ1-1; D gene unclear. The ends were cut back, 0 bases at V and 8 bases at J, with 10 bases in the middle. The germline V gene has CDR1 SGHDN and CDR2 FVKESK. The CDR3 is 13 residues long. The CDR3 coding sequence is TGTGCCAGCAGCCAAGAGGTCCTCCAAGAAGCTTTCCTT. It codes for CASSQEVLQEAFL.

This clonotype was seen at least ten times. CDR3 sequence reads: CASSVGPGQGQETQYF. CDR3 in DNA: TGTGCCAGCAGCGTAGGGCCGGGACAGGGACAAGAGACCCAGTACTTC. V gene TRBV9 combines with J gene TRBJ2-5; 9 bases line up with TRBD1. Germline-derived CDR1 and CDR2 are SGDLS and YYNGEE. Trimming at V came to 0 bases and at J to 2 bases, leaving 5 bases not matched to a gene. There are 16 residues in the CDR3.

The CDR3 bases are TGTGCCATCAGTGAGGTGGACAGGGGGGATCAGCCCCAGCATTTT. Its protein is CAISEVDRGDQPQHF. The rearrangement links TRBV10-3 to TRBJ1-5; 10 nucleotides match TRBD1. The CDR3 extends over 15 amino acids. After removal of 2 bases from V and 5 bases from J, the junction contained 3 bases not matched to a gene. The germline V gene has CDR1 ENHRY and CDR2 SYGVKD.

This clonotype was found many times. The chain has TRBV28 and TRBJ2-4, with a possible D match to TRBD1 (6 bases). The germline V gene has CDR1 MDHEN and CDR2 SYDVKM. The CDR3 consists of 14 residues. V was cut by 5 bases and J by 3 bases, with 11 bases left in between. The CDR3 here is CASSALGGKNIQYF. The CDR3 coding sequence is TGTGCCAGCAGTGCTCTAGGGGGCAAAAACATTCAGTACTTC.

This clonotype came up many times. V usage is TRBV6-1 and J usage is TRBJ2-5; no firm D call. Germline V CDR1 and CDR2: MNHNS, SASEGT. The CDR3 extends over 13 amino acids. V was clipped by 1 base and J by 13 bases, with 16 bases between them. CDR3 in DNA: TGTGCCAGCAGTGAAGACCTTGGGCGGCGTGGGTACTTC. Translating it yields CASSEDLGRRGYF.

This clonotype was seen a handful of times. V and J are TRBV29-1 and TRBJ2-7; a possible D gene is TRBD2 (5 bases). Trimming stripped 7 bases from V and 5 bases from J, with 18 bases between. CDR3 size: 13 residues. The V gene's germline CDR1 is SQVTM and CDR2 ANQGSEA. The CDR3 loop is CSAPVGDRDEQYF. The CDR3 DNA follows: TGCAGCGCCCCGGTCGGGGATCGGGACGAGCAGTACTTC.

This clonotype has a count of ten or more. The chain combines TRBV5-1 with TRBJ1-2, with 7 bases lining up with TRBD1. CDR3 length equals 15 residues. CDR1 is SGHRS, CDR2 YFSETQ, per germline. With 3 bases clipped from V and 2 bases from J, the junction kept 7 bases outside the gene matches. CDR3 sequence reads: CASSSGRGMNYGYTF. Written as DNA, the CDR3 is TGCGCCAGCAGCTCCGGCAGGGGGATGAACTATGGCTACACCTTC.

This clonotype was seen repeatedly, ten times or more. This sequence joins TRBV12-3 or TRBV12-4 and TRBJ1-1; possibly TRBD1 for D (5 bases). There are 13 residues in the CDR3. Trimming removed 6 bases from V and 4 bases from J, with 12 bases in between. CDR3 coding DNA: TGTGCCAGCAGGGGGGAAGGGTCCACTGAAGCTTTCTTT. This encodes CASRGEGSTEAFF.

This clonotype was picked up many times. This sequence joins TRBV12-3 or TRBV12-4 and TRBJ2-7; D might be TRBD1 (6 bases). The CDR3 is made up of 17 amino acids. V shed 0 bases and J shed 0 bases, with 15 bases lying between them. CDR3 amino acids: CASSLAPTGMVSYEQYF. CDR3 bases: TGTGCCAGCAGTTTAGCCCCCACAGGGATGGTCTCCTACGAGCAGTACTTC.

The V call is TRBV27, the J call TRBJ1-2, with D possibly matching TRBD1 (6 bases). Germline CDR1 reads MNHEY; CDR2 reads SMNVEV (reference sequence). CDR3 length equals 14 residues. Deletions cut 7 bases from V and 8 bases from J, with 20 bases between. The CDR3 DNA is TGTGCCAGCACCCCGGCGGGGGGCCGTGGCGGCTACACCTTC. As protein: CASTPAGGRGGYTF.

The V call is TRBV7-9, the J call TRBJ2-7; 8 bases match TRBD1. The CDR3 spans 13 residues. The germline V gene encodes CDR1 SEHNR and CDR2 FQNEAQ (reference sequence). J lost 6 bases, V lost 5 bases, and 6 bases had no gene match. This CDR3 is CASSITGGGEQYF. CDR3 nucleotide sequence: TGTGCCAGCAGCATTACAGGGGGAGGCGAGCAGTACTTC.

This clonotype was seen many times. The CDR3 sequence is CASSTPWTSDGELFF. The CDR3 nucleotides are TGTGCCAGCAGTACGCCTTGGACTAGCGACGGGGAGCTGTTTTTT. The chain uses TRBV6-5 and TRBJ2-2, with 9 bases identical to TRBD2. With V trimmed by 5 bases and J by 7 bases, 8 bases remained unmatched. The CDR3 consists of 15 residues. Germline lookup yields CDR1 MNHEY and CDR2 SVGAGI.

The V call is TRBV6-1, the J call TRBJ2-6, with D tentatively TRBD2 (7 bases). V was clipped by 7 bases and J by 2 bases, with 15 bases between them. From germline, CDR1 is MNHNS and CDR2 SASEGT. The CDR3 covers 16 residues. This CDR3 is CASTETGGAGANVLTF. The CDR3, as DNA: TGTGCCAGCACCGAAACGGGGGGCGCTGGGGCCAACGTCCTGACTTTC.

In its sample, this clonotype was seen many times. CDR3 sequence (DNA): TGTGCTAGTGGTTTGGGTACGAATTCACCCCTCCACTTT. It encodes CASGLGTNSPLHF. The rearrangement links TRBV12-5 to TRBJ1-6; D gene unclear. The CDR3 extends over 13 amino acids. Trimming took 1 base from V and 7 from J, leaving 5 bases between them. CDR1 and CDR2 (germline): LGHNT, FRNRAP. Supplemented by reference TRBV12-5 and TRBJ1-6, the full variable domain reads DARVTQTPRHKVTEMGQEVTMRCQPILGHNTVFWYRQTMMQGLELLAYFRNRAPLDDSGMPKDRFSAEMPDATLATLKIQPSEPRDSAVYFCASGLGTNSPLHFGNGTRLTVT.

There are many counts of this clonotype. The V and J genes are TRBV2 and TRBJ2-7; 8 nucleotides line up with TRBD2. With 7 bases clipped from V and 3 bases from J, the junction kept 8 bases outside the gene matches. The V gene's germline CDR1 is SNHLY and CDR2 FYNNEI. The CDR3 is 14 amino acids. This CDR3 is CASTSGLGDYEQYF. The CDR3 DNA reads as TGTGCCAGCACCTCGGGACTAGGGGACTACGAGCAGTACTTC.